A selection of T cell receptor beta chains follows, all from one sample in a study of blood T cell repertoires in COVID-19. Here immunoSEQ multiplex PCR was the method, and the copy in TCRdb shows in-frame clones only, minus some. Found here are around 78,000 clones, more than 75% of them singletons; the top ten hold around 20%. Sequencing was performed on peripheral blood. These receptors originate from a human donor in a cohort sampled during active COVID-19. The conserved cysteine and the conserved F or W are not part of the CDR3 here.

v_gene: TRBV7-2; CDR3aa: ASSLVPSVGTQY
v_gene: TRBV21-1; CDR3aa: ASSKELEGLYEQY
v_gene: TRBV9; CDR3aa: ASSVGSMNTEAF
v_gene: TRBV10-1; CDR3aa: ASRKLAGGPIYEQY
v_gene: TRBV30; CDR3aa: AWSGVGDTEAF
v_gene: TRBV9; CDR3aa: ASSVGLSYNEQF
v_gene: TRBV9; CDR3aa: ASSVVGQGSTDTQY
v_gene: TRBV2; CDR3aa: ASSVGQGWNTEAF
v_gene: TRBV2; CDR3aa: ASSGGLAGGRGETQY
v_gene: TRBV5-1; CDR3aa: ASSTLGGTGELF
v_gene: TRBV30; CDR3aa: AWDAPAGGSYEQY
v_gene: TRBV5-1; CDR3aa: ASSFNRDRGEQF
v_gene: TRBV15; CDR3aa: ATSRGLSGGQPQH
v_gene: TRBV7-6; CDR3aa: ASSWAGNLGETQY
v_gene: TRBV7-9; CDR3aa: ASSLLGGPQETQY
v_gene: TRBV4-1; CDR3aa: ASSQFRQGRAQPQH
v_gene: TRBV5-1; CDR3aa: ASSYNRGYEQY
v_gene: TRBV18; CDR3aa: ASSPGYGQGFLEQY
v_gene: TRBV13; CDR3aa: ASSRRDSEAF
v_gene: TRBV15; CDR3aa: ATSLSTGTGVIYT
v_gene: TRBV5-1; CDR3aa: ASSEGLAEETQY
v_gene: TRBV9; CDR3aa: ASSVVTNTEAF
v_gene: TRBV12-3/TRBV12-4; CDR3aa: ASSILQGQPQH
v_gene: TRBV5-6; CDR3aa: ASSLVRDRRYEQY
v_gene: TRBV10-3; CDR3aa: AIRDDRAIWGYT
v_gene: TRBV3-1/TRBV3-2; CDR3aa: ASSQAQRPLH
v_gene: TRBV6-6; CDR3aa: ASSFTGGTEAF
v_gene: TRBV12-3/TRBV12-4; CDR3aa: ASSYLNTEAF
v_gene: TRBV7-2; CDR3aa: ASSPRGQGYEQY
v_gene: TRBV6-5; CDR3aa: ATYAMDSDYGYT
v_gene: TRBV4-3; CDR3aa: ASSLNQGKETQY
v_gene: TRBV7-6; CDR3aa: ASSISQGWSGELF
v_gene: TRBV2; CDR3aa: ASSDSTGSYEQY
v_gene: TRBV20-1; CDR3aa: SASLPGVDTQY
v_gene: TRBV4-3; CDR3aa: ASSQDQGATYEQY
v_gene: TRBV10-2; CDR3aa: ASSGAKVGAVDTQY
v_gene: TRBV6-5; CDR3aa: ASTASGGVSYEQY
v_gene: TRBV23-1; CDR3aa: ASRARRALNTEAF
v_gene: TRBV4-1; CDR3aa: ASSQEPPFTGVNSPLH
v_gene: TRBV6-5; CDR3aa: ASSFGVNYGYT
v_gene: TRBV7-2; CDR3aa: ASSLDFRETQY
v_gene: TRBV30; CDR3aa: AWSAWTGGNSPLH
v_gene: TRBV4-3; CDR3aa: ASSQDTGGPYEQY
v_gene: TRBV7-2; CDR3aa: ASSRLAGNTGELF
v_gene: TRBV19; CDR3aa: ASRRAGLTEAF
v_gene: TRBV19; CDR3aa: ASRKQGNTEAF
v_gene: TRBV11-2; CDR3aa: ASSLFRTGTLF
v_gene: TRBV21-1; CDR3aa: AGGGRDRVEYEQY
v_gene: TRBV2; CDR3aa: ASRRGQGVNNQPQH
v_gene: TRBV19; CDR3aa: ASSQPPDRGNNQPQH
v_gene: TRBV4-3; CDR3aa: ASSQDRGSLGRTQH
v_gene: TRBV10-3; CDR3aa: AISDRNYGYT
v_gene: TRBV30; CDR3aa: AWRIGGYEQY
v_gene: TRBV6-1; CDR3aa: ASSEALGAGNEQY
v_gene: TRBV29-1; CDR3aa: SVVGQTQY
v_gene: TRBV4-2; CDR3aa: ASSQDRLSNEQF
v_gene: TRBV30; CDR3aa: AWNPPTSGGTQY
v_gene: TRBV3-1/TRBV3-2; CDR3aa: ASSQVIQIDSTTNYGYT
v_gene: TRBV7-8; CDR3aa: ASSLGQGGLVTEAF